These 5 T cell receptor beta chains came from one sample sequenced in a study of shared clonotypes between healthy human individuals. The repertoire was sequenced with immunoSEQ multiplex PCR; TCRdb's copy has only in-frame clones and lacks some. The sample records 2 million to 2.5 million clones, about 90% being singletons. The sequencing sample was made of naive CD4+ T cells from PBMCs. Subset here: CD45RA+ positively selected. The receptors were sampled from a man younger than 35 in good health. Some clones in this sample may be carry-over from other donors' samples.

The chain recombines TRBV19 with TRBJ1-5; D gene ambiguous. Per the germline V gene, CDR1 is LNHDA and CDR2 is SQIVND (reference sequence). The CDR3 contains 12 residues. V gave up 7 bases and J gave up 1 base, with 5 bases separating them. The CDR3 loop reads CASNGSNQPQHF. The CDR3 region has the DNA TGTGCCAGTAATGGGAGCAATCAGCCCCAGCATTTT.

The rearrangement links TRBV5-1 to TRBJ2-2; D is ambiguous. The V gene's germline CDR1 is SGHRS and CDR2 YFSETQ. The CDR3 is made up of 17 amino acids. V was clipped by 1 base and J by 0 bases, with 13 bases between them. CDR3 DNA sequence: TGCGCCAGCAGCTTGAAGGGCGGCTCGGCGAACACCGGGGAGCTGTTTTTT. Protein: CASSLKGGSANTGELFF.

A remark on this clone: Other DNA sequences in this specimen translate into the identical CDR3. This chain connects TRBV28 to TRBJ2-2; D is ambiguous. There are 14 residues in the CDR3. Germline-derived CDR1 and CDR2 are MDHEN and SYDVKM. The V and J ends lost 0 bases and 5 bases respectively, with 7 bases between them. CDR3: CASSLWAGTGELFF. The CDR3 DNA reads TGTGCCAGCAGTTTATGGGCAGGAACCGGGGAGCTGTTTTTT.

This chain connects TRBV28 to TRBJ2-7, with 8 bases identical to TRBD2. J was trimmed by 2 bases and V by 2 bases; bases with no gene match: 5. The CDR3 extends over 15 amino acids. Germline V CDR1 and CDR2: MDHEN, SYDVKM. CDR3 amino acids: CASSLLAGLTYEQYF. The CDR3 DNA is TGTGCCAGCAGTTTACTAGCGGGCCTGACCTACGAGCAGTACTTC.

In regard to this clone: Other DNA sequences within the sample encode an identical CDR3. The chain links TRBV28 to TRBJ2-3, with TRBD1 matching over 8 bases. The junction had 1 base not matched to a gene; V was cut back by 2 bases and J by 6 bases. Germline V gene sequence: CDR1 MDHEN, CDR2 SYDVKM. The CDR3 is 13 residues long. Here the CDR3 DNA reads TGTGCCAGCAGTTTACAGGGGGCGGATACGCAGTATTTT. As protein: CASSLQGADTQYF.